This T cell receptor (beta chain) was observed in a study of OX40 agonist ivuxolimab in advanced cancers. Overall study context: Age averaged about 60 years (range 23 to 79), and 82.7% were male.

This table comes from immunoSEQ multiplex PCR, and its TCRdb copy is limited to in-frame clones, with some not included. The sample records tens of thousands of clones, approximately 91% being singletons. This clone was counted once. CDR3 length equals 16 residues. Germline V gives CDR1 SGHTA, CDR2 FQGNSA. The J segment lost 5 bases and the V segment lost 4 bases, leaving 10 bases of the junction unmatched. This rearrangement joins TRBV7-2 to TRBJ2-1; 8 bases fit TRBD2. The TCR comes from an adult with an advanced solid tumor such as melanoma, head and neck, liver or kidney cancer. The specimen was CD4+ or CD8+ T cells sorted from blood, collected in a trial of the OX40 agonist ivuxolimab. The CDR3, as DNA: TGTGCCAGCAGCTCCTCGGGAGGGGTGAATAACAATGAGCAGTTCTTC. It translates to CASSSSGGVNNNEQFF.